This TCR beta chain emerged from a study of blood T cell repertoires in COVID-19. Whole-study context: Researchers got acute and convalescent COVID-19 samples from the United States, Italy and Spain. PBMCs, B-cell-depleted T cells, or T cells were the source of the cDNA or gDNA that made up the material.

How the authors handled the data: The assay estimated nucleated cells by amplifying reference gene primers. Sequencing used immunoSEQ multiplex PCR; TCRdb keeps in-frame clones, though not all of them. The V and J calls and the clone size are those of that table, but D and trimming were determined from the DNA. This table has 300,000 or so clones, approximately 88% appearing once. Trimming took off 3 bases at V and 9 bases at J, with 12 bases between the two ends. The germline CDR1 and CDR2 sequences are ENHRY and SYGVKD. This CDR3 has 13 amino acids. The gene calls are TRBV10-3 and TRBJ2-1; D is perhaps TRBD2 (7 bases). Sequencing used peripheral blood. The clonotype originates from a woman in her thirties who had recovered from COVID-19. In DNA, the CDR3 is TGTGCCATCAGTGACGGGGGGCCCCGTGAGCAGTTCTTC. As protein: CAISDGGPREQFF.